The sequence of this T cell receptor beta chain was determined in a study of T cell responses to AZD1222 COVID-19 vaccine. CDR3 length: 8 residues. Repertoires were generated with immunoSEQ multiplex PCR, while TCRdb's copy carries only in-frame clones and drops some. The profile covers over 110,000 clones, with around 93% appearing a single time and around 5% taken by the ten largest. This clone has just a few counts. The chain is built from TRBV21-1 and TRBJ1-2. TRBV21-1 has pseudogene status. Specimen: peripheral blood, collected on day 0 of AZD1222 vaccination. This TCR derives from an adult in good health. CDR3 DNA: TGTCCTTGTAGAGGCTACACCTTC. It yields the protein CPCRGYTF.